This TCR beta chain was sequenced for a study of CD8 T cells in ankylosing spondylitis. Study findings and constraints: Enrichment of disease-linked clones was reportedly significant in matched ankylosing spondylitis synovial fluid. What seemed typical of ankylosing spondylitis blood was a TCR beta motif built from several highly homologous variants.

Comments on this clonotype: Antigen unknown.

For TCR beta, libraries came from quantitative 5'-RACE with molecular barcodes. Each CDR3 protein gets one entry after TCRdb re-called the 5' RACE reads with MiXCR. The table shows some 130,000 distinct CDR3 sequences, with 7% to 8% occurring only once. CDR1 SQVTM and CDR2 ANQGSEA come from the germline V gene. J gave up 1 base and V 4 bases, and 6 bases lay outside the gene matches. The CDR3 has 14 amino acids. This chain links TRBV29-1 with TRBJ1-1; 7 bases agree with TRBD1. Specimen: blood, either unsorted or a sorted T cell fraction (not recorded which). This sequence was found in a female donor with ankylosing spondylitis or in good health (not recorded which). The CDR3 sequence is CSVGRGQTNTEAFF. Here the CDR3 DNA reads TGCAGCGTTGGAAGGGGACAGACGAACACTGAAGCTTTCTTT.